This is a list of T cell receptor beta chains from one sample in a study of CD8 T cells in ankylosing spondylitis. Each CDR3 protein gets one entry after TCRdb re-called the 5' RACE reads with MiXCR. The repertoire holds over 700,000 distinct CDR3 sequences, with roughly 19% as singletons. Sequences were obtained from blood, either unsorted or a sorted T cell fraction (not recorded which). The receptors were gathered from a male donor with ankylosing spondylitis. Each CDR3 is given with its conserved first and last residue. Fields, in order: V gene, D gene, clone size, J gene, CDR3 protein, CDR3 DNA. D genes are given only for firm matches. Rows may omit the clone size; those that give it use once, few, many or a size class.

V: TRBV6-1
D: .
size: .
J: TRBJ1-1
CDR3: CASSVLVENTEAFF
DNA: TGTGCCAGCAGTGTTCTCGTGGAGAACACTGAAGCTTTCTTT

V: TRBV6-1
D: TRBD1
size: .
J: TRBJ1-6
CDR3: CASSGAGTANSPLHF
DNA: TGTGCCAGCAGTGGGGCCGGGACAGCAAATTCACCCCTCCACTTT

V: TRBV10-3
D: .
size: many
J: TRBJ2-1
CDR3: CAISGTGKVYNEQFF
DNA: TGTGCCATCAGTGGAACCGGGAAAGTATACAATGAGCAGTTCTTC

V: TRBV7-6
D: .
size: .
J: TRBJ2-7
CDR3: CASSLGQFSYEQYF
DNA: TGTGCCAGCAGCTTAGGCCAGTTCTCATACGAGCAGTACTTC

V: TRBV6-2/TRBV6-3
D: TRBD2
size: .
J: TRBJ2-1
CDR3: CASSYPETSVEQFF
DNA: TGTGCCAGCAGTTACCCCGAGACTAGCGTTGAGCAGTTCTTC

V: TRBV19
D: .
size: .
J: TRBJ1-2
CDR3: CASSTTYGQGGYTF
DNA: TGTGCCAGTAGTACTACCTACGGACAAGGAGGCTACACCTTC

V: TRBV6-5
D: .
size: few
J: TRBJ2-5
CDR3: CASRVGETQYF
DNA: TGTGCAAGCAGGGTCGGAGAGACCCAGTACTTC

V: TRBV20-1
D: .
size: few
J: TRBJ1-2
CDR3: CSARAGNNYGYTF
DNA: TGCAGTGCTAGGGCAGGGAACAACTATGGCTACACCTTC

V: TRBV24-1
D: TRBD1
size: few
J: TRBJ2-1
CDR3: CATSDTGTGTEQFF
DNA: TGTGCCACCAGTGACACGGGGACAGGAACTGAGCAGTTCTTC

V: TRBV4-2
D: .
size: few
J: TRBJ2-7
CDR3: CASSQDRYEQYF
DNA: TGTGCCAGCAGCCAAGATCGCTACGAGCAGTACTTC

V: TRBV12-3/TRBV12-4
D: TRBD2
size: few
J: TRBJ2-1
CDR3: CASSRTSGRALEQFF
DNA: TGTGCCAGCAGCCGGACTAGCGGGAGGGCCTTAGAGCAGTTCTTC

V: TRBV7-2
D: .
size: .
J: TRBJ2-1
CDR3: CASSFNTEQFF
DNA: TGTGCCAGCAGCTTTAATACTGAGCAGTTCTTC

V: TRBV12-3/TRBV12-4
D: .
size: few
J: TRBJ1-5
CDR3: CASSDRPDQPQHF
DNA: TGTGCCAGCAGTGACAGGCCGGATCAGCCCCAGCATTTT

V: TRBV29-1
D: .
size: many
J: TRBJ1-1
CDR3: CSGAMGDTEAFF
DNA: TGCAGCGGCGCAATGGGGGACACTGAAGCTTTCTTT

V: TRBV12-3/TRBV12-4
D: TRBD2
size: few
J: TRBJ2-1
CDR3: CASSFPPSSGRGNEQFF
DNA: TGTGCCAGCAGTTTCCCACCTTCTAGCGGGAGAGGGAATGAGCAGTTCTTC

V: TRBV29-1
D: .
size: .
J: TRBJ1-1
CDR3: CSVEGWEVTEAFF
DNA: TGCAGCGTTGAAGGATGGGAAGTCACTGAAGCTTTCTTT

V: TRBV10-3
D: .
size: few
J: TRBJ1-5
CDR3: CAISTTVSNQPQHF
DNA: TGTGCCATCAGCACGACAGTTAGCAATCAGCCCCAGCATTTT

V: TRBV20-1
D: .
size: .
J: TRBJ2-7
CDR3: CSASPRGIGEQYF
DNA: TGCAGTGCTAGCCCAAGGGGCATAGGCGAGCAGTACTTC

V: TRBV20-1
D: .
size: few
J: TRBJ2-7
CDR3: CSARGGFGTYEQYF
DNA: TGCAGTGCCAGGGGGGGCTTCGGGACCTACGAGCAGTACTTC

V: TRBV7-8
D: TRBD2
size: .
J: TRBJ2-1
CDR3: CASSDRTSLIEQFF
DNA: TGTGCCAGCAGCGATCGGACTAGTCTCATTGAGCAGTTCTTC

V: TRBV5-5
D: .
size: few
J: TRBJ2-1
CDR3: CASSWGAGVNEQFF
DNA: TGTGCCAGCAGCTGGGGGGCCGGGGTTAATGAGCAGTTCTTC

V: TRBV6-5
D: TRBD2
size: few
J: TRBJ2-3
CDR3: CASSYGTSRSDTQYF
DNA: TGTGCCAGCAGTTACGGGACTAGCCGATCAGATACGCAGTATTTT

V: TRBV6-5
D: TRBD1
size: .
J: TRBJ2-5
CDR3: CASSSPGQGVRKTQYF
DNA: TGTGCCAGCAGTTCTCCGGGACAGGGGGTTAGGAAGACCCAGTACTTC

V: TRBV12-3/TRBV12-4
D: TRBD1
size: .
J: TRBJ1-1
CDR3: CASSLTGGPGSVF
DNA: TGTGCCAGCAGCCTCACAGGGGGACCGGGTTCCGTCTTT

V: TRBV24-1
D: .
size: few
J: TRBJ1-5
CDR3: CATSEDGGRPQHF
DNA: TGTGCCACCAGTGAGGACGGGGGACGGCCCCAGCATTTT

V: TRBV5-1
D: .
size: few
J: TRBJ1-2
CDR3: CASGRSDNYGYTF
DNA: TGCGCCAGCGGCCGATCGGACAACTATGGCTACACCTTC

V: TRBV12-3/TRBV12-4
D: .
size: few
J: TRBJ2-5
CDR3: CASSPSRARETQYF
DNA: TGTGCCAGCAGTCCTTCGCGGGCCAGAGAGACCCAGTACTTC

V: TRBV9
D: .
size: .
J: TRBJ2-7
CDR3: CASSARTRGEQYF
DNA: TGTGCCAGCAGCGCAAGGACAAGGGGCGAGCAGTACTTC

V: TRBV12-3/TRBV12-4
D: TRBD1
size: many
J: TRBJ2-7
CDR3: CASSSGGEQYF
DNA: TGTGCCAGCAGTTCAGGGGGCGAGCAGTACTTC

V: TRBV6-2/TRBV6-3
D: TRBD2
size: .
J: TRBJ2-3
CDR3: CASSEPGLAGTDTQYF
DNA: TGTGCCAGCAGCGAGCCGGGACTAGCGGGCACAGATACGCAGTATTTT

V: TRBV7-8
D: .
size: few
J: TRBJ1-5
CDR3: CASSSGWVGVDQPQHF
DNA: TGTGCCAGCAGCTCTGGTTGGGTAGGGGTCGATCAGCCCCAGCATTTT

V: TRBV19
D: TRBD1
size: .
J: TRBJ2-7
CDR3: CASSISTGPAYEQYF
DNA: TGTGCCAGTAGTATCTCGACAGGGCCGGCCTACGAGCAGTACTTC

V: TRBV5-1
D: TRBD2
size: few
J: TRBJ2-2
CDR3: CASSARLAGATNTGELFF
DNA: TGCGCCAGCAGCGCACGACTAGCGGGGGCTACGAACACCGGGGAGCTGTTTTTT

V: TRBV7-9
D: .
size: .
J: TRBJ2-5
CDR3: CASSLGSGETQYF
DNA: TGTGCCAGCAGCCTAGGTAGTGGGGAGACCCAGTACTTC

V: TRBV7-2
D: TRBD1
size: few
J: TRBJ1-2
CDR3: CASSLRQGASGYTF
DNA: TGTGCCAGCAGCTTACGACAGGGGGCCAGTGGCTACACCTTC

V: TRBV4-1
D: TRBD2
size: many
J: TRBJ2-1
CDR3: CASSQGAGGWIVQFF
DNA: TGCGCCAGCAGCCAAGGAGCGGGGGGATGGATTGTGCAGTTCTTC

V: TRBV28
D: TRBD1
size: many
J: TRBJ2-4
CDR3: CASSSGQLLAKNIQYF
DNA: TGTGCCAGCAGTTCGGGACAGTTACTAGCCAAAAACATTCAGTACTTC

V: TRBV6-5
D: TRBD1
size: .
J: TRBJ2-3
CDR3: CASSYSSGQGQSTDTQYF
DNA: TGTGCCAGCAGTTATTCCTCTGGACAGGGGCAAAGCACAGATACGCAGTATTTT

V: TRBV10-3
D: .
size: many
J: TRBJ2-5
CDR3: CAISQPQETQYF
DNA: TGTGCCATCAGTCAACCGCAAGAGACCCAGTACTTC

V: TRBV27
D: TRBD2
size: many
J: TRBJ2-7
CDR3: CASSGLAENLGEQYF
DNA: TGTGCCAGTTCAGGACTAGCGGAGAACCTTGGGGAGCAGTACTTC

V: TRBV12-3/TRBV12-4
D: TRBD1
size: few
J: TRBJ2-5
CDR3: CASSFGTGGKETQYF
DNA: TGTGCCAGCAGTTTCGGGACAGGTGGGAAAGAGACCCAGTACTTC

V: TRBV20-1
D: TRBD2
size: .
J: TRBJ2-5
CDR3: CSANLAGSQETQYF
DNA: TGCAGTGCTAACCTAGCGGGGAGCCAAGAGACCCAGTACTTC